This T cell receptor (beta chain) was identified in a study of PD-1 blockade in mismatch repair-deficient tumors. Study-level points and caveats: After pembrolizumab, tumor-resident clones rose rapidly, then generally contracted before radiologic responses.

Time point reported: roughly 11-day in vitro stimulation with candidate neoantigen peptide 5. Every patient had mismatch repair deficiency by PCR or immunohistochemistry. The TCR-sequenced patients were a few responders to pembrolizumab. Under ten ELISpot-reactive neoantigen peptides each drove a roughly 9-day in vitro stimulation. CDR1 and CDR2 (germline): SNHLY, FYNNEI. The CDR3 is made up of 14 amino acids. The junction had 7 bases not matched to a gene; V was cut back by 6 bases and J by 5 bases. This clone was seen only a few times. The antigen is not known. Sequencing was performed with immunoSEQ multiplex PCR; in TCRdb, only in-frame clones are kept and a portion is missing. This sample has fewer than 18,000 clones; about 84% occur once, and the top ten carry roughly 9.7%.

The chain combines TRBV2 with TRBJ1-5; TRBD1 matches 7 bases. This clonotype was obtained from an adult with mismatch repair-deficient cancer. The input for sequencing was cells cultured in vitro, taken from a patient treated with pembrolizumab. CDR3 region: CASSRDSGDQPQHF. As DNA, the CDR3 is TGTGCCAGCAGCCGGGACAGCGGGGATCAGCCCCAGCATTTT.